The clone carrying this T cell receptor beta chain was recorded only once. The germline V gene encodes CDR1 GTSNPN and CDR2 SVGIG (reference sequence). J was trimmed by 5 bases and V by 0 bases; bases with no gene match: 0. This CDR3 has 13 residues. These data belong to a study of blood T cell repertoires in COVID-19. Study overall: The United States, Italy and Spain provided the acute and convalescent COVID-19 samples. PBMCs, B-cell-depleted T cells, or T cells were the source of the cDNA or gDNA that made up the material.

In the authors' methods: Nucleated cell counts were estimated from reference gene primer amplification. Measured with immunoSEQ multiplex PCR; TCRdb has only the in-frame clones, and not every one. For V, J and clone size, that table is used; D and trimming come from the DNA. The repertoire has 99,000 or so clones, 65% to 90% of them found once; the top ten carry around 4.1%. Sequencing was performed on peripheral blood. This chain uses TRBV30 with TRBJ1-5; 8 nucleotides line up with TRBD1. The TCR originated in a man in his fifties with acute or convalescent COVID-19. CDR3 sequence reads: CAWSVQGDQPQHF. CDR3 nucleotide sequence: TGTGCCTGGAGTGTACAGGGGGATCAGCCCCAGCATTTT. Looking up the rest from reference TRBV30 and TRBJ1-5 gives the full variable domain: SQTIHQWPATLVQPVGSPLSLECTVEGTSNPNLYWYRQAAGRGLQLLFYSVGIGQISSEVPQNLSASRPQDRQFILSSKKLLLSDSGFYLCAWSVQGDQPQHFGDGTRLSIL.